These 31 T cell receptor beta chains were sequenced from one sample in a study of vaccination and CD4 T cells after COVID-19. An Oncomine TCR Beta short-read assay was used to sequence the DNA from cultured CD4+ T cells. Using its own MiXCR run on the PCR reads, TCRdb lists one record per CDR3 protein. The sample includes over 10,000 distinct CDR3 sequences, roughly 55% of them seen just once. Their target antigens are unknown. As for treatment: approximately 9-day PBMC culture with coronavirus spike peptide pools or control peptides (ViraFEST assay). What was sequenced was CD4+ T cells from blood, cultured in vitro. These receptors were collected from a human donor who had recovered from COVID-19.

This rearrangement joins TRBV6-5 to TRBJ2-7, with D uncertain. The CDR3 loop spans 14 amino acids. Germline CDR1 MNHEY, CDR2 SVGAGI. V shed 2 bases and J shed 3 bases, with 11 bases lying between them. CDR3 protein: CASSYQYEHYEQYF. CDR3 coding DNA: TGTGCCAGCAGTTACCAATACGAGCACTACGAGCAGTACTTC.

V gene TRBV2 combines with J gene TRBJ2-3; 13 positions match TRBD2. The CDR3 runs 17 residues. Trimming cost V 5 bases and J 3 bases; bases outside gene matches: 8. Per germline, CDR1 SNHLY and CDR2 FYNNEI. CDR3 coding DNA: TGTGCCAGCAGTTCCGCTCCGGGACTAGCGGGAACAGATACGCAGTATTTT. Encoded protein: CASSSAPGLAGTDTQYF.

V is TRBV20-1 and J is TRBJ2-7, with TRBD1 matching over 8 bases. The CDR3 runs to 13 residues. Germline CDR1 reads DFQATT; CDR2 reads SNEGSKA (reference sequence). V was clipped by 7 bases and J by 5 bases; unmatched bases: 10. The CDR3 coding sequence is TGCAGTGGAGAGGGGACAGGAGATCACGAGCAGTACTTC. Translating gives CSGEGTGDHEQYF.

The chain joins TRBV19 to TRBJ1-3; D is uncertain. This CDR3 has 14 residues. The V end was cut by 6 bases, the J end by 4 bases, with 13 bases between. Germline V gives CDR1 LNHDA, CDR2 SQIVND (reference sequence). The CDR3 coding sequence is TGTGCCAGTAGCGTAGCCACGCGAGGAAACACCATATATTTT. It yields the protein CASSVATRGNTIYF.

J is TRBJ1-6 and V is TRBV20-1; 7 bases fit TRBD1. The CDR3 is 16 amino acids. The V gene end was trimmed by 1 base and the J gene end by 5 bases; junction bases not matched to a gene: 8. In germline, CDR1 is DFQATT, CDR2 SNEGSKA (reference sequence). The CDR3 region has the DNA TGCAGTGCTAGAGCGCCACAGGGGTACCATAATTCACCCCTCCACTTT. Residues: CSARAPQGYHNSPLHF.

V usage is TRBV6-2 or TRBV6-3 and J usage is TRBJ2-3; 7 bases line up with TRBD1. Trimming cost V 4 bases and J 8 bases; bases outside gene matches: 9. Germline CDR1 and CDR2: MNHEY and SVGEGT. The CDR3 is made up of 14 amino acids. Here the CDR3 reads CASSSTGFGGTQYF. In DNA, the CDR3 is TGTGCCAGCAGTTCGACAGGGTTCGGTGGTACGCAGTATTTT.

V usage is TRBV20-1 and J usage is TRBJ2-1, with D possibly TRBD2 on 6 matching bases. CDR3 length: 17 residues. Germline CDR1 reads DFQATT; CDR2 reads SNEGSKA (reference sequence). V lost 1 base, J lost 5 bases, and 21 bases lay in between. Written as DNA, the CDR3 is TGCAGTGCTAGAGGGGACGATCGGGACTCCACAAACAATGAGCAGTTCTTC. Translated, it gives CSARGDDRDSTNNEQFF.

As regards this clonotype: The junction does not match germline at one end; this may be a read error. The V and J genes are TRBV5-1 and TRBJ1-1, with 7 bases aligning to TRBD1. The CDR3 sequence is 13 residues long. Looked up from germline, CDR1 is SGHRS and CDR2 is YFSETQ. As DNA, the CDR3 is TGCGCCAGCACCTTGACAGGGTCGGGTGAAGCTTTCTTT. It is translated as CASTLTGSGEAFF.

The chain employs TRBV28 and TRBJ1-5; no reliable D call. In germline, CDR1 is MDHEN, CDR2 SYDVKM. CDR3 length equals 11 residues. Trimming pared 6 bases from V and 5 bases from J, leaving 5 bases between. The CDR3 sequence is CASSLDQPQHF. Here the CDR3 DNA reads TGTGCCAGCAGCCTTGATCAGCCCCAGCATTTT.

CDR3 in DNA: TGCAGTGCTAGAGTACGGGAAAAAGGGGATGAGCAGTTCTTC. This codes for CSARVREKGDEQFF. The genes are TRBV20-1 and TRBJ2-1; tentatively, D is TRBD1 or TRBD2 (5 bases each). V was trimmed by 1 base and J by 8 bases, leaving 15 bases between them. The CDR3 loop spans 14 amino acids. CDR1 is DFQATT, CDR2 SNEGSKA, per germline (reference sequence).

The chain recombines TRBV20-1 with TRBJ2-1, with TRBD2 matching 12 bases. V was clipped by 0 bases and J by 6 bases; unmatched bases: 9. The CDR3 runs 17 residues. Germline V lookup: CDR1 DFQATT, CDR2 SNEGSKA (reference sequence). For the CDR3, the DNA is TGCAGTGCTAGAGATGTGACTAGCGGGAGTTTATCCAATGAGCAGTTCTTC. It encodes CSARDVTSGSLSNEQFF.

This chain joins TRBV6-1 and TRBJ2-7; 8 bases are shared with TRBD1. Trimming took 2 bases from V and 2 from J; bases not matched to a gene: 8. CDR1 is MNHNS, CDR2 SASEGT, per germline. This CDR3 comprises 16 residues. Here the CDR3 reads CASSEPWTGYPYEQYF. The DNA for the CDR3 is TGTGCCAGCAGTGAACCTTGGACAGGGTATCCCTACGAGCAGTACTTC.

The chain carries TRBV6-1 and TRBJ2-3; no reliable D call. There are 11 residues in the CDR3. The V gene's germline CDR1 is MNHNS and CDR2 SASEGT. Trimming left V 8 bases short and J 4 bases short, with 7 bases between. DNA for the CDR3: TGTGCCAGCGGCCATTCAGATACGCAGTATTTT. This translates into CASGHSDTQYF.

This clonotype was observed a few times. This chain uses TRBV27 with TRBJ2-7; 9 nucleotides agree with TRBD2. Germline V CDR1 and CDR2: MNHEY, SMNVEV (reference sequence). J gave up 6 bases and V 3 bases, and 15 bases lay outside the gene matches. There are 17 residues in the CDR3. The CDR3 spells CASSFQLAGFLGAEQYF. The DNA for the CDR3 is TGTGCCAGCAGTTTTCAGCTAGCGGGATTTCTAGGTGCCGAGCAGTACTTC.

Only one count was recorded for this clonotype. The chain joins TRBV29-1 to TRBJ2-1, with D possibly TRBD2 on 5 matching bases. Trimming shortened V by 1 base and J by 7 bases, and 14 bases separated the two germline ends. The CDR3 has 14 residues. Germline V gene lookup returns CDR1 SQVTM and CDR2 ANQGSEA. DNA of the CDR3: TGCAGCGTTGAAGTTAGCGCTTTAGGAAATGAGCAGTTCTTC. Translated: CSVEVSALGNEQFF.

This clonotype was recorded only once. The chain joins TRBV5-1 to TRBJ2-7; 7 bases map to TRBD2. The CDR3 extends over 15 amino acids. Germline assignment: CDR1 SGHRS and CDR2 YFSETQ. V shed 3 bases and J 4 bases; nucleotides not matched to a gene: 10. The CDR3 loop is CASSSSGGRGYEQYF. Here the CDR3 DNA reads TGCGCCAGCAGCTCCTCGGGCGGGAGAGGTTACGAGCAGTACTTC.

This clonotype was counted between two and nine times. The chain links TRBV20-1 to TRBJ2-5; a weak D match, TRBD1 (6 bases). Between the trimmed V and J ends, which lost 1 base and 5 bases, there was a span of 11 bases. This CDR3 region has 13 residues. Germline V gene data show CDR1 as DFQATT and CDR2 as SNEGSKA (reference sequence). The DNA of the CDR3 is TGCAGTGCTAGAGCACAGGGAGTGGAGACCCAGTACTTC. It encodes CSARAQGVETQYF.

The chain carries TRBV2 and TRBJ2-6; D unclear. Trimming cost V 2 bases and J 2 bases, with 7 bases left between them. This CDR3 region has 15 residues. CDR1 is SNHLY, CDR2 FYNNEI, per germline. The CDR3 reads CASSEYIAGANVLTF. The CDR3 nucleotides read TGTGCCAGCAGTGAATATATCGCTGGGGCCAACGTCCTGACTTTC. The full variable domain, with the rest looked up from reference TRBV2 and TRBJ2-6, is EPEVTQTPSHQVTQMGQEVILRCVPISNHLYFYWYRQILGQKVEFLVSFYNNEISEKSEIFDDQFSVERPDGSNFTLKIRSTKLEDSAMYFCASSEYIAGANVLTFGAGSRLTVL.

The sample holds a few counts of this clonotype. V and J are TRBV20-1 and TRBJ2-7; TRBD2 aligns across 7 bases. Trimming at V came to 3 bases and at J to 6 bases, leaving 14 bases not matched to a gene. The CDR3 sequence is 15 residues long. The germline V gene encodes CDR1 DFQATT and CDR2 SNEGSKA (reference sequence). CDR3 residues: CSASLAGVGRVEQYF. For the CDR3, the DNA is TGCAGTGCTAGTTTGGCGGGAGTAGGAAGGGTCGAGCAGTACTTC.

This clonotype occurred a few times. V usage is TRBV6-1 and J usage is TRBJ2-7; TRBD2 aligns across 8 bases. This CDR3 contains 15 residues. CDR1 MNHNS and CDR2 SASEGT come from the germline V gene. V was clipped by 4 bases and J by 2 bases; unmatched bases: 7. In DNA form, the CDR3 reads TGTGCCAGCAGTGCAGAACCGGGACTAGCCTACGAGCAGTACTTC. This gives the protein CASSAEPGLAYEQYF.

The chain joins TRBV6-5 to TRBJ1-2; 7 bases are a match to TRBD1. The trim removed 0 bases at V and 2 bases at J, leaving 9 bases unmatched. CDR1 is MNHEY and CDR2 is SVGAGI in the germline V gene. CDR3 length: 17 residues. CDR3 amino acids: CASSYSNPLQGNYGYTF. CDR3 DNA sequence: TGTGCCAGCAGTTACTCGAACCCCCTACAGGGGAACTATGGCTACACCTTC.

CDR3 loop: CSARGQGGLAGDLGEQYF. CDR3 in DNA: TGCAGTGCTAGAGGACAGGGAGGGCTAGCGGGAGACCTGGGCGAGCAGTACTTC. The gene calls are TRBV20-1 and TRBJ2-7, with TRBD2 matching over 10 bases. The germline CDR1 and CDR2 sequences are DFQATT and SNEGSKA (reference sequence). The CDR3 totals 18 residues. Trimming took 1 base from V and 6 from J; bases not matched to a gene: 18.

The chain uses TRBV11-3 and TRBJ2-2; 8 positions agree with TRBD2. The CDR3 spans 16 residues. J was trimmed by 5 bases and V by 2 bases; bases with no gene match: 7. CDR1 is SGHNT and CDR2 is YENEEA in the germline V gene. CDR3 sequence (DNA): TGTGCCAGCAGCTTACGGACTAGCCACGATACCGGGGAGCTGTTTTTT. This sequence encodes CASSLRTSHDTGELFF.

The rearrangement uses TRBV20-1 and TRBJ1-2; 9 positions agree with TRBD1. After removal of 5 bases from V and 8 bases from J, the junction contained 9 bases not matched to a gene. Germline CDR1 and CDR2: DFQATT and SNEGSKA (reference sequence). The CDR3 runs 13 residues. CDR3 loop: CSAGAGTGSGYTF. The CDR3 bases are TGCAGTGCTGGGGCCGGGACAGGGAGCGGCTACACCTTC.

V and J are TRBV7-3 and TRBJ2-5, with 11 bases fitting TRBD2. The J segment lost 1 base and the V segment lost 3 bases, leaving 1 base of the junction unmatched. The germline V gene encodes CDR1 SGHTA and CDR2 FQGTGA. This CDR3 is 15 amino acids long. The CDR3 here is CASSLGLAAQETQYF. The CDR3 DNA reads TGTGCCAGCAGCTTGGGACTAGCGGCCCAAGAGACCCAGTACTTC.

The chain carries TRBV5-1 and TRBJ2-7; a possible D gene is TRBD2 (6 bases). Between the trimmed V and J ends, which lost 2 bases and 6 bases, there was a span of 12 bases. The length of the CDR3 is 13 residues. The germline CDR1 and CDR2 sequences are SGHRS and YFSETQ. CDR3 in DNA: TGCGCCAGCAGCTTAATACGGGGGACCGAGCAGTACTTC. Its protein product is CASSLIRGTEQYF.

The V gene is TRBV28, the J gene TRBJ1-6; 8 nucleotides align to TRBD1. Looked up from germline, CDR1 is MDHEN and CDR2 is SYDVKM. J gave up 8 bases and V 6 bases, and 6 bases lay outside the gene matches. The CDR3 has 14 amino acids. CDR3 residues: CASRSGQGYSPLHF. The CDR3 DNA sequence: TGTGCCAGCAGGTCAGGACAGGGCTATTCACCCCTCCACTTT.

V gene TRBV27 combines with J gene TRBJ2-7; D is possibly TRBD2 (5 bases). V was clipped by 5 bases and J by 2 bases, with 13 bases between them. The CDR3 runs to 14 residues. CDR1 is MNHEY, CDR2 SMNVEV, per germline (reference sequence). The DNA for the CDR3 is TGTGCCAGCAGTCTTCGACGGGAAACCTACGAGCAGTACTTC. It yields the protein CASSLRRETYEQYF.

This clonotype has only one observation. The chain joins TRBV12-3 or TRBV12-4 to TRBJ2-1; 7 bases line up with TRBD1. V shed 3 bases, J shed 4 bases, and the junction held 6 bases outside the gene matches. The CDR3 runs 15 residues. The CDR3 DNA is TGTGCCAGCAGTTTGGGCAGGGGGTTTTACAATGAGCAGTTCTTC. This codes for CASSLGRGFYNEQFF.

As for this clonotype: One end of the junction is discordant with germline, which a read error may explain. CDR3 nucleotide sequence: TGTGCCAGCAGCTTTCTAGGGCAGGGTTTTCAGGAGCGGTACTTC. Its protein product is CASSFLGQGFQERYF. The genes are TRBV7-2 and TRBJ2-7; weak D call: TRBD1 (5 bases). The CDR3 has 15 residues. The germline gives CDR1 SGHTA, CDR2 FQGNSA.

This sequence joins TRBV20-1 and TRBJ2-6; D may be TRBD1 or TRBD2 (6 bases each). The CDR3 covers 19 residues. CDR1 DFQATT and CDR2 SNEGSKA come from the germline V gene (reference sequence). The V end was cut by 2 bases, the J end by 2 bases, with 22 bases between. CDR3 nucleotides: TGCAGTGCTAGAACAGGGTCCGGGAGAACGACAACTGGGGCCAACGTCCTGACTTTC. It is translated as CSARTGSGRTTTGANVLTF.